The present TCR beta chain was sequenced within a study of control samples from healthy donors and cancer patients (dated by TCRdb to the early 2020s). The CDR3 holds 16 amino acids from the cysteine to the phenylalanine. The sequence is cut down to CDR3 DNA, 48 bases in frame from base 1. Looking up the germline V gene yields CDR1 MDHEN and CDR2 SYDVKM. V was cut back by 2 bases and J by 7 bases, leaving a gap of 21 bases between them. Library prep was done by the immunoSEQ multiplex PCR assay. TCRdb took over this immuneACCESS table, retaining in-frame rearrangements with V and J assigned. Such tables are incomplete; in checked studies, under half of the missing clones stem from an unresolved V gene, and the remainder is unexplained. In all, the sample holds roughly 90,000 clones, and around 80% of those were seen once. The ten largest clones add up to approximately 9.8% of the sample. To note about this clone: The antigen it recognizes is unknown. There are no base qualities to consult, and no much larger clone falls within one base.

The source is a woman in her sixties in good health. The rearranged chain carries TRBV28 and TRBJ2-7, with a tentative D gene TRBD1 over 6 matching bases. The sequenced material came from blood. The DNA sequence is as follows: TGTGCCAGCAGTTTACTCTCAGGGACATCCTTTGGGGAGCAGTACTTC. It specifies CASSLLSGTSFGEQYF.